The next 16 T cell receptor beta chains were all read from a single sample in a study of blood T cell repertoires in COVID-19. Only in-frame clones appear in the TCRdb table, and some are missing; sequencing was by immunoSEQ multiplex PCR. The sample lists about 140,000 clones, over 75% occurring once. Sequencing was performed on PBMCs or T cells enriched from blood (not recorded which). The source of these receptors is a woman in her fifties or sixties who had recovered from COVID-19.

The chain is built from TRBV30 and TRBJ1-1, with unresolved D. With 0 bases removed from V and 1 base from J, the gap between germline ends came to 9 bases. CDR3 length equals 14 residues. Per germline, CDR1 GTSNPN and CDR2 SVGIG (reference sequence). The CDR3 DNA is TGTGCCTGGAGTGTACTAGGCCAGAACACTGAAGCTTTCTTT. This codes for CAWSVLGQNTEAFF. The whole variable domain, filled in from reference TRBV30 and TRBJ1-1, reads SQTIHQWPATLVQPVGSPLSLECTVEGTSNPNLYWYRQAAGRGLQLLFYSVGIGQISSEVPQNLSASRPQDRQFILSSKKLLLSDSGFYLCAWSVLGQNTEAFFGQGTRLTVV.

This chain links TRBV27 with TRBJ2-7; D unresolved. Germline loops: CDR1 MNHEY, CDR2 SMNVEV (reference sequence). V was clipped by 8 bases and J by 6 bases, with 8 bases between them. CDR3 size: 10 residues. Here the CDR3 reads CASGPSEQYF. CDR3 bases: TGTGCCAGCGGGCCCAGCGAGCAGTACTTC.

The chain couples TRBV19 to TRBJ2-1; TRBD1 agrees at 9 bases. V trimming: 8 bases; J trimming: 2 bases; junction bases outside the gene matches: 7. Germline assignment: CDR1 LNHDA and CDR2 SQIVND (reference sequence). This CDR3 is built from 15 residues. The CDR3 DNA follows: TGTGCCAGTTCGCTCGGGACAGGGACCTACAATGAGCAGTTCTTC. Translated: CASSLGTGTYNEQFF.

The chain is built from TRBV2 and TRBJ1-1; D is undetermined. Trimming cost V 7 bases and J 0 bases, with 6 bases left between them. The CDR3 runs 12 residues. CDR1 is SNHLY, CDR2 FYNNEI, per germline. The CDR3 sequence: CASIQVNTEAFF. The CDR3 coding sequence is TGTGCCAGCATCCAGGTGAACACTGAAGCTTTCTTT.

The chain uses TRBV2 and TRBJ2-3; TRBD2 aligns across 9 bases. Germline CDR1 and CDR2: SNHLY and FYNNEI. V lost 0 bases to trimming and J lost 6 bases; unmatched junction nucleotides: 10. This CDR3 region has 17 residues. CDR3 residues: CASSEARGGTSLDTQYF. For the CDR3, the DNA is TGTGCCAGCAGTGAAGCCCGTGGAGGGACTAGCTTGGATACGCAGTATTTT.

This chain connects TRBV5-6 to TRBJ1-6; TRBD1 matches 9 bases. Germline V gene data show CDR1 as SGHDT and CDR2 as YYEEEE. The ends lost 4 bases at V and 2 bases at J; junction bases unmatched: 7. The CDR3 totals 17 residues. The CDR3 DNA sequence: TGTGCCAGCAGCCCGGACAGGGGTCGGCCCTATAATTCACCCCTCCACTTT. Translated: CASSPDRGRPYNSPLHF.

This chain connects TRBV14 to TRBJ1-6, with D possibly being TRBD1 (6 bases). The germline V and J ends were trimmed by 0 bases and 6 bases, with 15 bases remaining between them. The V gene's germline CDR1 is SGHDN and CDR2 FVKESK. This CDR3 region has 17 residues. CDR3 residues: CASSQDRWGHVNSPLHF. CDR3 nucleotides: TGTGCCAGCAGCCAAGATCGATGGGGACACGTTAATTCACCCCTCCACTTT. The complete variable domain, with remaining parts taken from reference TRBV14 and TRBJ1-6, reads EAGVTQFPSHSVIEKGQTVTLRCDPISGHDNLYWYRRVMGKEIKFLLHFVKESKQDESGMPNNRFLAERTGGTYSTLKVQPAELEDSGVYFCASSQDRWGHVNSPLHFGNGTRLTVT.

The V call is TRBV3-1 (or the pseudogene TRBV3-2), the J call TRBJ2-1; 9 nucleotides align to TRBD1. The CDR3 extends over 15 amino acids. Trimming at V came to 0 bases and at J to 7 bases, leaving 4 bases not matched to a gene. Germline V gene sequence: CDR1 LGHDT, CDR2 YNNKEL (reference sequence). The DNA of the CDR3 is TGTGCCAGCAGCCAAGAGGGACAGGGTAGGAATGAGCAGTTCTTC. Encoded protein: CASSQEGQGRNEQFF.

This clone was recorded a few times. This chain uses TRBV9 with TRBJ1-1; possibly TRBD1 for D (5 bases). Germline CDR1 is SGDLS and CDR2 is YYNGEE. Trimming removed 0 bases at V and 0 bases at J, with 12 bases between. The CDR3 extends over 16 amino acids. CDR3 DNA sequence: TGTGCCAGCAGCGTAGGGGGCGGATACATGAACACTGAAGCTTTCTTT. Translation: CASSVGGGYMNTEAFF.

The chain recombines TRBV5-1 with TRBJ2-2, with a possible D match to TRBD2 (6 bases). CDR1 and CDR2 (germline): SGHRS, YFSETQ. This CDR3 is built from 14 residues. V lost 6 bases and J lost 1, with 10 bases in between. CDR3 in amino acids: CASMGLLNTGELFF. In DNA form, the CDR3 reads TGCGCCAGCATGGGACTGTTGAACACCGGGGAGCTGTTTTTT.

The chain employs TRBV4-2 and TRBJ2-7, with D unclear. The V gene's germline CDR1 is LGHNA and CDR2 YNFKEQ. The CDR3 sequence is 13 residues long. Trimming took 1 base from V and 0 from J, leaving 4 bases between them. For the CDR3, the DNA is TGTGCCAGCAGCCAAGTCTCCTCCTACGAGCAGTACTTC. As protein: CASSQVSSYEQYF.

The V and J genes are TRBV19 and TRBJ1-1, with a tentative D call TRBD1 (5 bases). This CDR3 has 17 amino acids. Germline values: CDR1 LNHDA, CDR2 SQIVND (reference sequence). Trimming removed 7 bases at V and 3 bases at J, with 24 bases between. CDR3 amino acids: CASTPMGGRGLDTEAFF. CDR3 nucleotides: TGTGCCAGTACCCCGATGGGGGGTAGGGGTCTCGACACTGAAGCTTTCTTT.

The chain uses TRBV6-5 and TRBJ1-6; D not resolved. This CDR3 contains 13 residues. CDR1 and CDR2 from the germline V gene are MNHEY and SVGAGI. V gave up 10 bases and J gave up 8 bases, with 15 bases separating them. The CDR3 reads CATSSQFDSPLHF. Written as DNA, the CDR3 is TGTGCCACTTCGTCTCAGTTTGATTCACCCCTCCACTTT.

This clone has more than one count but fewer than ten. This same CDR3 is encoded by further DNA sequences in the sample. The chain is built from TRBV3-1 (or the pseudogene TRBV3-2) and TRBJ2-5; a possible D gene is TRBD2 (5 bases). Germline V lookup: CDR1 LGHDT, CDR2 YNNKEL (reference sequence). The CDR3 has 16 residues. V shed 3 bases and J shed 4 bases, with 18 bases lying between them. This CDR3 reads CASSHSRGGSLETQYF. For the CDR3, the DNA is TGTGCCAGCAGCCATAGTCGAGGCGGGTCTTTAGAGACCCAGTACTTC.

The chain links TRBV3-1 (or the pseudogene TRBV3-2) to TRBJ2-1; the D gene is possibly TRBD1 (6 bases). The V gene's germline CDR1 is LGHDT and CDR2 YNNKEL (reference sequence). This CDR3 spans 15 amino acids. Trimming removed 4 bases from V and 2 bases from J, with 12 bases in between. DNA of the CDR3: TGTGCCAGCAGCCCGGACAGCTTACCCTACAATGAGCAGTTCTTC. It is translated as CASSPDSLPYNEQFF.

The chain uses TRBV6-1 and TRBJ1-2, with unresolved D. This CDR3 has 12 residues. Looked up from germline, CDR1 is MNHNS and CDR2 is SASEGT. Trimming shortened V by 4 bases and J by 1 base, and 4 bases separated the two germline ends. The CDR3 region has the DNA TGTGCCAGCAGTGTTAGTAACTATGGCTACACCTTC. It yields the protein CASSVSNYGYTF.